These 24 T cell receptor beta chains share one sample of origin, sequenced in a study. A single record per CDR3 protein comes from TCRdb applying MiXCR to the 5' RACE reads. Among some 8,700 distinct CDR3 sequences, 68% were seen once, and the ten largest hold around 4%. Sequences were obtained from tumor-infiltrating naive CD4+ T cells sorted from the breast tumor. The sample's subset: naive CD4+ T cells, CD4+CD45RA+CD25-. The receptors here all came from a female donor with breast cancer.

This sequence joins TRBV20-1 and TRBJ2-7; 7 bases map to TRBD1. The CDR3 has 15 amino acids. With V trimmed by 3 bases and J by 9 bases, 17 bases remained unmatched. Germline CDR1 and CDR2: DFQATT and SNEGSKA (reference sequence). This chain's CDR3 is CSASKPGQTHVGQYF. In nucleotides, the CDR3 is TGCAGTGCTAGCAAACCGGGACAGACCCACGTGGGGCAGTACTTC.

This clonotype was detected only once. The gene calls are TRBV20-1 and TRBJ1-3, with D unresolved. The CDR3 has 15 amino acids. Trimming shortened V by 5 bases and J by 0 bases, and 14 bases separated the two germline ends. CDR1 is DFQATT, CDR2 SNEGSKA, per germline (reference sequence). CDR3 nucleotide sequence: TGCAGTGCTCCTGAGGCAGGTTACTCTGGAAACACCATATATTTT. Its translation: CSAPEAGYSGNTIYF.

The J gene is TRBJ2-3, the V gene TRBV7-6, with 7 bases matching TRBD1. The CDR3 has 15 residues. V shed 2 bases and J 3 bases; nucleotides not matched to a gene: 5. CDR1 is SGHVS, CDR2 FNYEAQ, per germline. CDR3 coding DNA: TGTGCCAGCAGCTTATCCAGGGGGAGAACAGATACGCAGTATTTT. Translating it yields CASSLSRGRTDTQYF.

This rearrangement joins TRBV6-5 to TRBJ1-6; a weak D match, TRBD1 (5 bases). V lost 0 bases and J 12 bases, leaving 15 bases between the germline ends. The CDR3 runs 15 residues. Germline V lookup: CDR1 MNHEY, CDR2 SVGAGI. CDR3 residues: CASSYSVPQGEPLHF. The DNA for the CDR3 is TGTGCCAGCAGTTACTCGGTCCCCCAGGGTGAACCCCTCCACTTT.

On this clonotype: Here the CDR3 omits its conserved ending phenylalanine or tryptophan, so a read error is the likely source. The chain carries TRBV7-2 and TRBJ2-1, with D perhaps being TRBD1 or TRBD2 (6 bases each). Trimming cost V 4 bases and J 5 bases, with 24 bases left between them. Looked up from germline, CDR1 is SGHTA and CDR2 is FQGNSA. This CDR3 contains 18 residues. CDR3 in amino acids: CASSSRGGRLAGNNEQFL. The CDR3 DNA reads TGTGCCAGCAGCTCAAGAGGGGGGAGGTTAGCTGGGAACAATGAGCAGTTCCTC.

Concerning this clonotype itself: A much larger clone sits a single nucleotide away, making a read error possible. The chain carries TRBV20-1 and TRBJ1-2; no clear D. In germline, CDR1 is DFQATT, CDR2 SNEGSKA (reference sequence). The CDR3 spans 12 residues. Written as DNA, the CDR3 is TGCAGTGCTACTCCGGGAGCCTATGGCAACACCTTC. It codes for CSATPGAYGNTF.

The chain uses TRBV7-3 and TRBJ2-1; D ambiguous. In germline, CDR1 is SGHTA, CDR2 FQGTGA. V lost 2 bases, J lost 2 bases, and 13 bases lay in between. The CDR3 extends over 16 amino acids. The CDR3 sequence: CASSLFSSTPYNEQFF. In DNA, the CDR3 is TGTGCCAGCAGCTTATTTTCCAGTACCCCCTACAATGAGCAGTTCTTC.

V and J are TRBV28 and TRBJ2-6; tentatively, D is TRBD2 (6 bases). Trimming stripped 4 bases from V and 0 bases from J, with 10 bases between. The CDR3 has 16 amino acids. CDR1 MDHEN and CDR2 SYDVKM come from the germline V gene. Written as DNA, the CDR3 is TGTGCCAGCAGTTCGAAGGGACTCTCTGGGGCCAACGTCCTGACTTTC. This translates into CASSSKGLSGANVLTF.

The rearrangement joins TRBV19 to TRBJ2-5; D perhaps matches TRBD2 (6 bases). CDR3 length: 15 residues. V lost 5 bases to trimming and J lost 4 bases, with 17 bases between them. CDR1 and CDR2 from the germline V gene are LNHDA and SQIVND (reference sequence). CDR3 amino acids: CASSLRRGSGETQYF. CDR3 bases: TGTGCCAGTAGTTTGCGTCGGGGTAGCGGAGAGACCCAGTACTTC.

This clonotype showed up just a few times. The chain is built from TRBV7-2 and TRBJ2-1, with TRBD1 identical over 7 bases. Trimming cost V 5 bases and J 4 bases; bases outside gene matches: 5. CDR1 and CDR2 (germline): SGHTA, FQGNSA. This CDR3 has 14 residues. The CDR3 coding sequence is TGTGCCAGCAGCAGGTACAGGGGTTACAATGAGCAGTTCTTC. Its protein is CASSRYRGYNEQFF.

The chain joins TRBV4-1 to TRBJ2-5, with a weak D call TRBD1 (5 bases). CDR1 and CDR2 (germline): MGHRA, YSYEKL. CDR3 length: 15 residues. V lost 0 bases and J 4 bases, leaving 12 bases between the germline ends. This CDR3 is CASSQDPTVGETQYF. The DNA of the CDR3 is TGCGCCAGCAGCCAAGATCCGACAGTAGGAGAGACCCAGTACTTC.

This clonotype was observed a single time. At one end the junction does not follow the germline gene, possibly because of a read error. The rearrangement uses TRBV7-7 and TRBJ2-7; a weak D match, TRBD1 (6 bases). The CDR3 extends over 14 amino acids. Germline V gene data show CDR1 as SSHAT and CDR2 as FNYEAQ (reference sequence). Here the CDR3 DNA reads TGTGCTAGCAGCCCAGGCAGGGGTACCTACGAGCAGTACTTC. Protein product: CASSPGRGTYEQYF.

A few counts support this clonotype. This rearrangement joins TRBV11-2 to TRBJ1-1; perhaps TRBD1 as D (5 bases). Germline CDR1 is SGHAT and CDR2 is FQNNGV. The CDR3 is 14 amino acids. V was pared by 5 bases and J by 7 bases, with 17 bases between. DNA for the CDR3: TGTGCCAGCAGCGTAGCAGGGTTTCGGGATGAAGCTTTCTTT. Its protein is CASSVAGFRDEAFF.

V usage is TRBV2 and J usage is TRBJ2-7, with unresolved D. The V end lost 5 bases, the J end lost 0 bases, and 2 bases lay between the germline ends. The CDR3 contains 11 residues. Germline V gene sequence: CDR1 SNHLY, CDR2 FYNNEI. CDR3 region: CASSPSYEQYF. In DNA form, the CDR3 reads TGTGCCAGCAGTCCCTCCTACGAGCAGTACTTC. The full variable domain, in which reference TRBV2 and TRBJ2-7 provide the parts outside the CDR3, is EPEVTQTPSHQVTQMGQEVILRCVPISNHLYFYWYRQILGQKVEFLVSFYNNEISEKSEIFDDQFSVERPDGSNFTLKIRSTKLEDSAMYFCASSPSYEQYFGPGTRLTVT.

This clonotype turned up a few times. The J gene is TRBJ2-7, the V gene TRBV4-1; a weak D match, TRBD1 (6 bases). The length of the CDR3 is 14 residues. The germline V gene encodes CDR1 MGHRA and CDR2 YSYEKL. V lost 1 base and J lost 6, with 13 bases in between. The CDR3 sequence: CASSQADRDGEQYF. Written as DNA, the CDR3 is TGCGCCAGCAGCCAAGCGGACAGAGACGGCGAGCAGTACTTC.

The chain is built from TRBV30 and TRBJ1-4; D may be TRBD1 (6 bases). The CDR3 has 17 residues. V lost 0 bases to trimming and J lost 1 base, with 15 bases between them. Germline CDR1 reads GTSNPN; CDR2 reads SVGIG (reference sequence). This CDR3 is CAWSVEGGQGTNEKLFF. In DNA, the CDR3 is TGTGCCTGGAGTGTAGAAGGGGGGCAGGGAACTAATGAAAAACTGTTTTTT.

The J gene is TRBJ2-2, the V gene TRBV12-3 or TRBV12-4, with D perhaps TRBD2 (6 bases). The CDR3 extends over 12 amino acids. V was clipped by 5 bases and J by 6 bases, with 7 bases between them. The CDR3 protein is CASSPGAGELFF. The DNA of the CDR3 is TGTGCCAGCAGTCCGGGGGCCGGGGAGCTGTTTTTT.

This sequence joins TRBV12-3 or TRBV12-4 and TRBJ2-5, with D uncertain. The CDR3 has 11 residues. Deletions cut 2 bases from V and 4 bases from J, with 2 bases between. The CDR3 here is CASSLRETQYF. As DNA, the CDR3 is TGTGCCAGCAGTTTAAGAGAGACCCAGTACTTC.

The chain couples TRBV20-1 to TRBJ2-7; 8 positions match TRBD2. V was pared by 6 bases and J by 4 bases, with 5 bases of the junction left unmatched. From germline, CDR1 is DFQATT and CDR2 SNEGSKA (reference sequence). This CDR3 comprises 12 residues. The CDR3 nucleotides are TGCAGTGCCCCGGGGGGGCCTTACGAGCAGTACTTC. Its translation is CSAPGGPYEQYF.

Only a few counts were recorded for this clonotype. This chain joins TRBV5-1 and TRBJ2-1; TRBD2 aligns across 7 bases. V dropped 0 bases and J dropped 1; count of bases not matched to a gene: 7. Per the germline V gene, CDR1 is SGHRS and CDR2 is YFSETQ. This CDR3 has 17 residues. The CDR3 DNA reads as TGCGCCAGCAGCTTGGCGGCGGGGGTGGGATCCTACAATGAGCAGTTCTTC. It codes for CASSLAAGVGSYNEQFF.

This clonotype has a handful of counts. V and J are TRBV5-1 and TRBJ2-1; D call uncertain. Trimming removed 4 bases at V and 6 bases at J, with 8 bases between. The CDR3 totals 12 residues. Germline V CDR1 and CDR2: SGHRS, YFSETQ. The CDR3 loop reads CASSMHLNEQFF. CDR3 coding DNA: TGCGCCAGCAGCATGCATCTCAATGAGCAGTTCTTC. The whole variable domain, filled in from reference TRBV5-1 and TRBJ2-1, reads KAGVTQTPRYLIKTRGQQVTLSCSPISGHRSVSWYQQTPGQGLQFLFEYFSETQRNKGNFPGRFSGRQFSNSRSEMNVSTLELGDSALYLCASSMHLNEQFFGPGTRLTVL.

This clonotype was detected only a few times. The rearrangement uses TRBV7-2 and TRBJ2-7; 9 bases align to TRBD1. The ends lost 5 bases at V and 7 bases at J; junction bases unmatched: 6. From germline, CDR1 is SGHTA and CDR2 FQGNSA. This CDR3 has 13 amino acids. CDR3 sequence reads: CASSPGQGREQYF. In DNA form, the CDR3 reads TGTGCCAGCAGCCCGGGACAGGGACGTGAGCAGTACTTC.

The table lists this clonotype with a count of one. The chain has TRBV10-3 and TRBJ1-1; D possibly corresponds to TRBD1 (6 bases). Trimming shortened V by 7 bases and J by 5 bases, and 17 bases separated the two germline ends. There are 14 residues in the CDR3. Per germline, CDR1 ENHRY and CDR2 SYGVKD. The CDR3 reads CAIKDPRGGTEAFF. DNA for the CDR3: TGTGCCATCAAAGACCCTAGGGGGGGGACTGAAGCTTTCTTT.

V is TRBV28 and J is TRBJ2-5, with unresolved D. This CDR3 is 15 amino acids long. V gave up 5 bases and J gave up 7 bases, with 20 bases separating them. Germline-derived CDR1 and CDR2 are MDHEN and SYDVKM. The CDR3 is CASSAQATLTRTQYF. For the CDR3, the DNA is TGTGCCAGCAGTGCTCAGGCCACCCTCACCAGGACCCAGTACTTC. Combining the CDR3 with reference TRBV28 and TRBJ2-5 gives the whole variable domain DVKVTQSSRYLVKRTGEKVFLECVQDMDHENMFWYRQDPGLGLRLIYFSYDVKMKEKGDIPEGYSVSREKKERFSLILESASTNQTSMYLCASSAQATLTRTQYFGPGTRLLVL.